These 28 T cell receptor beta chains originate from one sample sequenced in a study of T cells expressing NK-cell markers. One entry per CDR3 protein, without DNA, is what TCRdb gives after re-calling the 5' RACE reads. The listing contains about 380,000 distinct CDR3 sequences. Material: blood T cells: a sorted CD56 or NKG2C T cell subset, CD4+ or CD8+ T cells, or bulk PBMC T cells (not recorded which). The receptors come from a man between 18 and 69 years old in good health.

V gene TRBV12-3 or TRBV12-4 combines with J gene TRBJ1-5; TCRdb's assignment of TRBD1 cannot be checked, as there is no DNA. The CDR3 length is 18 residues. The CDR3 loop is CASSPGGRGPKVGQPQHF.

The V and J genes are TRBV28 and TRBJ1-3. This CDR3 has 15 amino acids. The germline gives CDR1 MDHEN, CDR2 SYDVKM. The CDR3 is CASSTVISSGNTIYF.

The rearrangement uses TRBV18 and TRBJ2-7. CDR3 length: 15 residues. Germline V gene data show CDR1 as KGHSH and CDR2 as LQKENI. The CDR3 reads CASSPPSQHTYEQYF. The full variable domain, its missing parts supplied by reference TRBV18 and TRBJ2-7, is NAGVMQNPRHLVRRRGQEARLRCSPMKGHSHVYWYRQLPEEGLKFMVYLQKENIIDESGMPKERFSAEFPKEGPSILRIQQVVRGDSAAYFCASSPPSQHTYEQYFGPGTRLTVT.

V and J are TRBV20-1 and TRBJ2-3; TCRdb's D gene call, TRBD2, goes unchecked for lack of DNA. The CDR3 covers 16 residues. Germline V CDR1 and CDR2: DFQATT, SNEGSKA (reference sequence). Here the CDR3 reads CSARPPGLRNTDTQYF.

CDR3 residues: CASSFRQGNSYEQYF. The chain recombines TRBV5-6 with TRBJ2-7; the TRBD1 assignment by TCRdb is unverifiable without DNA. This CDR3 is built from 15 residues. Looked up from germline, CDR1 is SGHDT and CDR2 is YYEEEE.

The V gene is TRBV5-4, the J gene TRBJ1-1; the TRBD1 assignment by TCRdb is unverifiable without DNA. Germline values: CDR1 SGHNT, CDR2 YYREEE (reference sequence). This CDR3 region has 14 residues. The CDR3 sequence is CASRAQGKDTEAFF.

The genes are TRBV2 and TRBJ1-2. Germline-derived CDR1 and CDR2 are SNHLY and FYNNEI. CDR3 length equals 13 residues. The chain's CDR3 is CASNRYQGEGYTF.

This chain links TRBV12-3 or TRBV12-4 with TRBJ1-2; the TRBD1 assignment by TCRdb is unverifiable without DNA. The CDR3 is 15 amino acids. CDR3 residues: CASSFRGRLPYGYTF.

The CDR3 protein is CASSEDRGYGYTF. The chain links TRBV6-1 to TRBJ1-2; TCRdb's D call, TRBD1, is unchecked because there is no DNA. CDR1 MNHNS and CDR2 SASEGT come from the germline V gene. CDR3 length: 13 amino acids.

CDR3 residues: CASSRTGNPFPLHF. The chain is built from TRBV12-3 or TRBV12-4 and TRBJ1-6. The CDR3 runs 14 residues.

The chain joins TRBV28 to TRBJ1-2; TCRdb indicates TRBD1, and absent DNA this call remains unverified. The CDR3 totals 14 residues. Germline assignment: CDR1 MDHEN and CDR2 SYDVKM. Here the CDR3 reads CASSSSYRGSGYTF.

This chain joins TRBV20-1 and TRBJ2-1. CDR1 and CDR2 from the germline V gene are DFQATT and SNEGSKA (reference sequence). CDR3 length: 18 residues. This chain's CDR3 is CSARDLLSKPGEYNEQFF.

The rearrangement joins TRBV11-2 to TRBJ2-4; TCRdb designates TRBD2, a call that cannot be tested without DNA. Looked up from germline, CDR1 is SGHAT and CDR2 is FQNNGV. The CDR3 length is 19 residues. CDR3: CASSSTSGGLTLAKNIQYF.

The chain couples TRBV6-1 to TRBJ2-1; TCRdb's assignment of TRBD1 cannot be checked, as there is no DNA. The length of the CDR3 is 14 residues. Germline V gene sequence: CDR1 MNHNS, CDR2 SASEGT. This chain's CDR3 is CASSRTGNYNEQFF.

The chain employs TRBV5-4 and TRBJ2-1; TCRdb picks TRBD1, but there is no DNA to check that call. The V gene's germline CDR1 is SGHNT and CDR2 YYREEE (reference sequence). The CDR3 is 15 amino acids. CDR3 residues: CASSLVGPRDNEQFF.

This chain uses TRBV20-1 with TRBJ2-1; with no DNA, the TCRdb D assignment of TRBD2 cannot be verified. Germline-derived CDR1 and CDR2 are DFQATT and SNEGSKA (reference sequence). There are 13 residues in the CDR3. The chain's CDR3 is CSGLTSGNNEQFF.

The chain employs TRBV5-1 and TRBJ2-4; the D call from TCRdb, TRBD1, cannot be confirmed without DNA. This CDR3 has 15 amino acids. Germline-derived CDR1 and CDR2 are SGHRS and YFSETQ. This chain's CDR3 is CASSPGTGGQTIQYF.

The gene calls are TRBV7-9 and TRBJ1-1; TCRdb gives TRBD1 as the D gene, but with no DNA this cannot be confirmed. Germline V lookup: CDR1 SEHNR, CDR2 FQNEAQ (reference sequence). The CDR3 length is 15 residues. CDR3 region: CASSPLGVGVSEAFF. The whole variable domain, filled in from reference TRBV7-9 and TRBJ1-1, reads DTGVSQNPRHKITKRGQNVTFRCDPISEHNRLYWYRQTLGQGPEFLTYFQNEAQLEKSRLLSDRFSAERPKGSFSTLEIQRTEQGDSAMYLCASSPLGVGVSEAFFGQGTRLTVV.

J is TRBJ1-2 and V is TRBV6-5; the D call from TCRdb, TRBD1, cannot be confirmed without DNA. The CDR3 has 11 amino acids. Germline V gives CDR1 MNHEY, CDR2 SVGAGI. CDR3 amino acids: CASSWGLGYTF.

The chain joins TRBV3-1 to TRBJ2-7; TCRdb's D call, TRBD1, is unchecked because there is no DNA. This CDR3 is built from 17 residues. Germline CDR1 and CDR2: LGHDT and YNNKEL (reference sequence). The CDR3 sequence: CASSKGGWQGANYEQYF.

The chain joins TRBV4-2 to TRBJ2-4; TCRdb's D call, TRBD2, is unchecked because there is no DNA. Germline V gene sequence: CDR1 LGHNA, CDR2 YNFKEQ. The CDR3 totals 17 residues. CDR3 loop: CASSRLTLAGGGNIQYF.

V gene TRBV18 combines with J gene TRBJ2-5. CDR3 size: 14 residues. The germline V gene encodes CDR1 KGHSH and CDR2 LQKENI. The CDR3 loop is CASSPLNSPETQYF.

The chain recombines TRBV11-2 with TRBJ1-1; TCRdb calls TRBD1, which cannot be checked without DNA. This CDR3 contains 12 residues. Germline CDR1 SGHAT, CDR2 FQNNGV. CDR3 in amino acids: CASRSTGYEAFF.

The chain is built from TRBV6-1 and TRBJ2-7; without DNA, the TCRdb call of TRBD1 cannot be checked. This CDR3 has 15 residues. Germline V gene sequence: CDR1 MNHNS, CDR2 SASEGT. The CDR3 loop reads CASNLRQGVFYEQYF.

The chain combines TRBV4-2 with TRBJ2-5; TCRdb reports TRBD2, a call that lacks DNA to check it against. Germline V gene sequence: CDR1 LGHNA, CDR2 YNFKEQ. CDR3 size: 15 residues. The CDR3 region is CASSELAGGQETQYF.

V gene TRBV5-6 combines with J gene TRBJ1-5; there is no DNA to check the TCRdb D call of TRBD1. Germline V gives CDR1 SGHDT, CDR2 YYEEEE. The CDR3 loop spans 15 amino acids. The CDR3 protein is CASRRGGRGNQPQHF.

V usage is TRBV3-1 and J usage is TRBJ1-1. CDR1 LGHDT and CDR2 YNNKEL come from the germline V gene (reference sequence). This CDR3 contains 13 residues. This CDR3 is CASSQDEIAEAFF.

The chain couples TRBV20-1 to TRBJ2-5; TCRdb returns TRBD2, unconfirmable since there is no DNA. The CDR3 runs to 15 residues. Germline V gives CDR1 DFQATT, CDR2 SNEGSKA (reference sequence). CDR3 in amino acids: CSAKTSGSSQETQYF.